This is a list of T cell receptor beta chains from one sample in a study of blood T cell repertoires in COVID-19. The data were produced by immunoSEQ multiplex PCR, yet TCRdb's version contains in-frame clones alone and is incomplete. The table lists fewer than 350,000 clones, more than 70% of them singletons. The material sequenced was PBMCs or T cells enriched from blood (not recorded which). Source of these receptors: a woman between 25 and 40 years old who had been exposed to COVID-19. Both conserved end residues are part of each CDR3. D genes are given only for firm matches. Expanded clones get a size class; other rows say once, few or many, or leave the size out.

clone_size: .
j_call: TRBJ2-1
d_call: .
v_call: TRBV19
cdr3_nt: TGTGCCAGTAGTCTAGGCCAGGGAAAGTTCTTC
cdr3_aa: CASSLGQGKFF

clone_size: once
j_call: TRBJ1-2
d_call: TRBD1
v_call: TRBV28
cdr3_nt: TGTGCCAGCAGTTTAAGGGGGCGATTTTCTGGCTACACCTTC
cdr3_aa: CASSLRGRFSGYTF

clone_size: .
j_call: TRBJ2-7
d_call: .
v_call: TRBV27
cdr3_nt: TGTGCCAGCAGACCCTACCCCTACTACGAGCAGTACTTC
cdr3_aa: CASRPYPYYEQYF

clone_size: once
j_call: TRBJ2-7
d_call: TRBD1
v_call: TRBV5-1
cdr3_nt: TGCGCCAGCAGCGAACAGGGACAGGGATACGAGCAGTACTTC
cdr3_aa: CASSEQGQGYEQYF

clone_size: .
j_call: TRBJ2-7
d_call: TRBD1
v_call: TRBV6-5
cdr3_nt: TGTGCCAGCAGTCCCAGGGGACAGTCCTACGAGCAGTACTTC
cdr3_aa: CASSPRGQSYEQYF

clone_size: .
j_call: TRBJ2-7
d_call: TRBD2
v_call: TRBV28
cdr3_nt: TGTGCCAGCCTTCCTAGCGGGAGCTCCTACGAGCAGTACTTC
cdr3_aa: CASLPSGSSYEQYF

clone_size: .
j_call: TRBJ2-4
d_call: .
v_call: TRBV19
cdr3_nt: TGTGCCAGTACCTCCGTTTGGACAAGACTAGCCAAAAACATTCAGTACTTC
cdr3_aa: CASTSVWTRLAKNIQYF

clone_size: .
j_call: TRBJ2-1
d_call: TRBD2
v_call: TRBV3-1/TRBV3-2
cdr3_nt: TGTGCCAGCAGCCAGACCCTAGCGGGATTTTACAATGAGCAGTTCTTC
cdr3_aa: CASSQTLAGFYNEQFF

clone_size: .
j_call: TRBJ1-4
d_call: .
v_call: TRBV18
cdr3_nt: TGTGCCAGCTCACCGCAACCGGGACAAAATGAAAAACTGTTTTTT
cdr3_aa: CASSPQPGQNEKLFF

clone_size: .
j_call: TRBJ2-1
d_call: TRBD2
v_call: TRBV19
cdr3_nt: TGTGCCAGTAGTATATCCGGACTAGCGGGAGACCCCTATTACAATGAGCAGTTCTTC
cdr3_aa: CASSISGLAGDPYYNEQFF

clone_size: once
j_call: TRBJ2-7
d_call: .
v_call: TRBV28
cdr3_nt: TGTGCCAGCAGTTTTGTTTCGAGATACGAGCAGTACTTC
cdr3_aa: CASSFVSRYEQYF

clone_size: once
j_call: TRBJ2-7
d_call: .
v_call: TRBV5-6
cdr3_nt: TGTGCCAGCAGCTTGGCATCCGAGCAGTACTTC
cdr3_aa: CASSLASEQYF

clone_size: once
j_call: TRBJ1-4
d_call: .
v_call: TRBV10-1
cdr3_nt: TGCGCCAGCAGTGTCCGGGTTCCAGTTCATGAAAAACTGTTTTTT
cdr3_aa: CASSVRVPVHEKLFF

clone_size: .
j_call: TRBJ1-6
d_call: .
v_call: TRBV19
cdr3_nt: TGTGCCAGTAGTATCGACAGGTCTAGCTCACCCCTCCACTTT
cdr3_aa: CASSIDRSSSPLHF

clone_size: .
j_call: TRBJ2-1
d_call: .
v_call: TRBV9
cdr3_nt: TGTGCCAGCAGCGTAGCAACGGGAGAGTACAATGAGCAGTTCTTC
cdr3_aa: CASSVATGEYNEQFF

clone_size: .
j_call: TRBJ2-1
d_call: .
v_call: TRBV3-1/TRBV3-2
cdr3_nt: TGTGCCAGCAGCCAAACTAGCTCGACCTACAATGAGCAGTTCTTC
cdr3_aa: CASSQTSSTYNEQFF

clone_size: .
j_call: TRBJ2-1
d_call: TRBD2
v_call: TRBV6-4
cdr3_nt: TGTGCCAGCAGCGTACTAGCGGGATCCTACAATGAGCAGTTCTTC
cdr3_aa: CASSVLAGSYNEQFF

clone_size: .
j_call: TRBJ2-5
d_call: .
v_call: TRBV29-1
cdr3_nt: TGCAGCGTTGGGGGGGGCAGGGGCCAAGAGACCCAGTACTTC
cdr3_aa: CSVGGGRGQETQYF

clone_size: .
j_call: TRBJ1-2
d_call: .
v_call: TRBV12-3/TRBV12-4
cdr3_nt: TGTGCCAGCAACCGGGTTAACTATGGCTACACCTTC
cdr3_aa: CASNRVNYGYTF

clone_size: .
j_call: TRBJ2-5
d_call: TRBD1
v_call: TRBV10-1
cdr3_nt: TGCGCCAGCAGTACCGGACAGGACAAAGAGACCCAGTACTTC
cdr3_aa: CASSTGQDKETQYF

clone_size: .
j_call: TRBJ1-4
d_call: .
v_call: TRBV18
cdr3_nt: TGTGCCAGCTCACCACCGGGACAAGTTAATGAAAAACTGTTTTTT
cdr3_aa: CASSPPGQVNEKLFF

clone_size: .
j_call: TRBJ1-2
d_call: TRBD1
v_call: TRBV19
cdr3_nt: TGTGCCAGTAGTACCCTGGACAGGGACTATGGCTACACCTTC
cdr3_aa: CASSTLDRDYGYTF

clone_size: .
j_call: TRBJ2-2
d_call: .
v_call: TRBV27
cdr3_nt: TGTGCCAGCAGTGGGAGAGGCCTGGTCACCGGGGAGCTGTTTTTT
cdr3_aa: CASSGRGLVTGELFF

clone_size: .
j_call: TRBJ1-4
d_call: .
v_call: TRBV5-1
cdr3_nt: TGCGCCAGCAGCTTGGGTCCAGGGGAGTCGGAAAAACTGTTTTTT
cdr3_aa: CASSLGPGESEKLFF

clone_size: .
j_call: TRBJ1-2
d_call: TRBD1
v_call: TRBV5-1
cdr3_nt: TGCGCCAGCAGCGACGGACAGGGGGCGTCTTCTGGCTACACCTTC
cdr3_aa: CASSDGQGASSGYTF

clone_size: once
j_call: TRBJ2-7
d_call: .
v_call: TRBV5-6
cdr3_nt: TGTGCCAGCAGCTTGCCAGGGCCGGAGGAGCAGTACTTC
cdr3_aa: CASSLPGPEEQYF

clone_size: .
j_call: TRBJ2-5
d_call: TRBD2
v_call: TRBV11-3
cdr3_nt: TGTGCCAGCAGCGTCGAGCCGGGAGGGAAAGAGACCCAGTACTTC
cdr3_aa: CASSVEPGGKETQYF

clone_size: .
j_call: TRBJ2-7
d_call: TRBD2
v_call: TRBV19
cdr3_nt: TGTGCCAGTAGTATGGTGCCTAGCGGAAAGAGCTCCTACGAGCAGTACTTC
cdr3_aa: CASSMVPSGKSSYEQYF

clone_size: .
j_call: TRBJ2-3
d_call: TRBD2
v_call: TRBV20-1
cdr3_nt: TGCAGTGCTTGTGCTAGCGGGAGAGGAGATACGCAGTATTTT
cdr3_aa: CSACASGRGDTQYF

clone_size: .
j_call: TRBJ1-1
d_call: .
v_call: TRBV30
cdr3_nt: TGTGCCTGGAGTGTACTTACAGAGAGAGCTTTCTTT
cdr3_aa: CAWSVLTERAFF

clone_size: .
j_call: TRBJ1-1
d_call: TRBD1
v_call: TRBV29-1
cdr3_nt: TGCAGCGTTGTGGGACAGACAAACACTGAAGCTTTCTTT
cdr3_aa: CSVVGQTNTEAFF

clone_size: .
j_call: TRBJ2-5
d_call: TRBD2
v_call: TRBV4-2
cdr3_nt: TGTGCCAGCAGCCCCGGGACTAGCGGACCCGGGGCCCAGTACTTC
cdr3_aa: CASSPGTSGPGAQYF

clone_size: .
j_call: TRBJ2-5
d_call: .
v_call: TRBV21-1
cdr3_nt: TGTGCCAGCAGCAAAGAGAACGGAGAGACCCAGTACTTC
cdr3_aa: CASSKENGETQYF

clone_size: .
j_call: TRBJ2-7
d_call: TRBD1
v_call: TRBV5-5
cdr3_nt: TGTGCCAGCAGCCCCCGGACAGGGCTCGAGCAGTACTTC
cdr3_aa: CASSPRTGLEQYF

clone_size: .
j_call: TRBJ2-7
d_call: TRBD2
v_call: TRBV2
cdr3_nt: TGTGCCAGCAGGGCCTATCAAGCGGGAGGGCCCTCGGGCTACGAGCAGTACTTC
cdr3_aa: CASRAYQAGGPSGYEQYF

clone_size: .
j_call: TRBJ2-7
d_call: .
v_call: TRBV30
cdr3_nt: TGTGCCTGTTTTGGGCAGGGGCGCGCCTACGAGCAGTACTTC
cdr3_aa: CACFGQGRAYEQYF

clone_size: .
j_call: TRBJ2-5
d_call: .
v_call: TRBV6-5
cdr3_nt: TGTGCCAGCCGAGGGGGGGCCCAAGAGACCCAGTACTTC
cdr3_aa: CASRGGAQETQYF

clone_size: .
j_call: TRBJ2-7
d_call: TRBD2
v_call: TRBV18
cdr3_nt: TGTGCCAGCTCACCCAGCAATAGCGGGAAGTACGAGCAGTACTTC
cdr3_aa: CASSPSNSGKYEQYF

clone_size: once
j_call: TRBJ1-1
d_call: .
v_call: TRBV11-3
cdr3_nt: TGTGCCAGCAGCTTAGGAGAGGGTCGGGGGACTGAAGCTTTCTTT
cdr3_aa: CASSLGEGRGTEAFF